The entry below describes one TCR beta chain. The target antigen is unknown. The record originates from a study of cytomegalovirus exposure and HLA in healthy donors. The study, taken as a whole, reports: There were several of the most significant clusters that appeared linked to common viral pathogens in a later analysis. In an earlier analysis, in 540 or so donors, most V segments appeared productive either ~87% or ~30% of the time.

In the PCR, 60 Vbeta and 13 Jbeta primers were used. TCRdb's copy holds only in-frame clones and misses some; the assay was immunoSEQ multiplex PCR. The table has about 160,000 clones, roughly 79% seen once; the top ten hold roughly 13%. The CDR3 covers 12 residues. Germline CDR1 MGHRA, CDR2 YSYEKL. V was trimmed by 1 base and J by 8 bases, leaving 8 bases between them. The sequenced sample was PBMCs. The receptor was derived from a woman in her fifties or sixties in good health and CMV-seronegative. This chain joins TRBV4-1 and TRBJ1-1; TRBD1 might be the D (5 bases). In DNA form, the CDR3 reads TGCGCCAGCAGCCAAGGGGGCGCGGAAGCTTTCTTT. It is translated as CASSQGGAEAFF.